This T cell receptor beta chain stems from a study of patients and donors after allogeneic stem cell transplantation. V dropped 6 bases and J dropped 6; count of bases not matched to a gene: 10. Germline V gives CDR1 SEHNR, CDR2 FQNEAQ (reference sequence). The CDR3 consists of 14 residues. TCRdb processed the RT-PCR reads anew with MiXCR; each CDR3 protein has one entry. The table lists about 960,000 distinct CDR3 sequences, more than 15% of them singletons. This clonotype was seen a few times. The sequencing sample was made of blood, either unsorted or a sorted T cell fraction (not recorded which). This chain connects TRBV7-9 to TRBJ1-2; 7 bases map to TRBD1. The TCR originated in a human donor who was either an allogeneic HSCT recipient or a stem cell or donor lymphocyte infusion donor (not recorded which). It is not recorded whose cells these are; they may come from a transplant donor. This CDR3 is CASRPDRASNGYTF. CDR3 DNA sequence: TGTGCCAGCAGACCCGACAGGGCCTCTAATGGCTACACCTTC.